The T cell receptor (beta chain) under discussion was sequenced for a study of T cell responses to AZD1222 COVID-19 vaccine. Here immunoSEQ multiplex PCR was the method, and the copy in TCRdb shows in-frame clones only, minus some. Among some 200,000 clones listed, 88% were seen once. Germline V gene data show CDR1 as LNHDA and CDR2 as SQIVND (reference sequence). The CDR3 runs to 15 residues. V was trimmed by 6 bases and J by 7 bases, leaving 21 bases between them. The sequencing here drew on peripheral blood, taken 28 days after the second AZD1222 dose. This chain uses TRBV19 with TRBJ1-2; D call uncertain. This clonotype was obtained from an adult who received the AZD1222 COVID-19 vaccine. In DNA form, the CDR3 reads TGTGCCAGTAGAGTCGTCGGAGCCCGCTTTAGTGGCTACACCTTC. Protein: CASRVVGARFSGYTF.